These 21 T cell receptor beta chains originate from one sample sequenced in a study of blood T cells in healthy people across ages. Primers used in a second PCR of about 7 to 12 cycles were a sample-barcoded 5' primer and a J-beta primer mix. TCRdb called the 5' RACE reads again in MiXCR, with one record for every CDR3 protein. The table has about 1.7 million distinct CDR3 sequences, under 30% seen once. Material for sequencing was blood. These TCRs come from a woman younger than 45 in good health.

This clonotype came up many times. The chain is built from TRBV7-9 and TRBJ2-1; D gene ambiguous. Germline values: CDR1 SEHNR, CDR2 FQNEAQ (reference sequence). The CDR3 totals 11 residues. With 5 bases removed from V and 7 bases from J, the gap between germline ends came to 6 bases. The CDR3 nucleotides are TGTGCCAGCAGCCGCCGGAATGAGCAGTTCTTC. The encoded protein is CASSRRNEQFF.

This clonotype occurred many times. DNA for the CDR3: TGCAGCGTTCCCCGGGACCCCCAAGAGACCCAGTACTTC. Translated: CSVPRDPQETQYF. The V and J genes are TRBV29-1 and TRBJ2-5; D might be TRBD1 or TRBD2, each matching 5 bases. The CDR3 contains 13 residues. Germline V gene lookup returns CDR1 SQVTM and CDR2 ANQGSEA. V shed 5 bases and J shed 1 base, with 11 bases lying between them.

This clonotype was seen a handful of times. V gene TRBV6-6 combines with J gene TRBJ1-1, with D possibly matching TRBD1 (6 bases). V was cut by 7 bases and J by 3 bases, with 12 bases left in between. Germline V CDR1 and CDR2: MNHNY, SVGAGI (reference sequence). The CDR3 sequence is 13 residues long. The CDR3 loop reads CASTGRQDTEAFF. The CDR3 bases are TGTGCCAGCACCGGCAGACAGGACACTGAAGCTTTCTTT.

This chain uses TRBV12-3 or TRBV12-4 with TRBJ1-1; D is perhaps TRBD1 (5 bases). Trimming left V 3 bases short and J 4 bases short, with 12 bases between. The CDR3 extends over 14 amino acids. The CDR3 loop reads CASSFGGGPTEAFF. CDR3 nucleotides: TGTGCCAGCAGTTTTGGTGGGGGTCCCACTGAAGCTTTCTTT.

The rearrangement links TRBV6-5 to TRBJ2-7, with D possibly TRBD1 on 5 matching bases. The V and J ends lost 6 bases and 4 bases respectively, with 16 bases between them. CDR3 size: 14 residues. Germline V CDR1 and CDR2: MNHEY, SVGAGI. DNA of the CDR3: TGTGCCAGCAGAACCCAAAGACAGACTTACGAGCAGTACTTC. Translation: CASRTQRQTYEQYF.

This clonotype showed up just once. A much larger clone sits a single nucleotide away, making a read error possible. The rearrangement joins TRBV12-3 or TRBV12-4 to TRBJ2-5; D call uncertain. This CDR3 has 13 amino acids. Trimming removed 4 bases from V and 4 bases from J, with 10 bases in between. CDR3: CASSWADRETQYF. In DNA form, the CDR3 reads TGTGCCAGCAGTTGGGCAGATCGAGAGACCCAGTACTTC.

This clonotype showed up just a few times. The chain employs TRBV9 and TRBJ2-7, with 8 bases fitting TRBD2. The ends lost 0 bases at V and 0 bases at J; junction bases unmatched: 8. Germline values: CDR1 SGDLS, CDR2 YYNGEE. The CDR3 loop spans 17 amino acids. For the CDR3, the DNA is TGTGCCAGCAGCGTAGAAGCGGGGGCTATGAGCTCCTACGAGCAGTACTTC. Protein: CASSVEAGAMSSYEQYF.

The chain couples TRBV7-2 to TRBJ2-1; D is perhaps TRBD1 or TRBD2 (5 bases each). The better agreement between TRBJ2-7 and the DNA end casts doubt on the J call. The germline CDR1 and CDR2 sequences are SGHTA and FQGNSA. The CDR3 totals 15 residues. The CDR3 sequence is CATASHGASYNEQYF. CDR3 coding DNA: TGTGCCACAGCATCCCACGGGGCTTCGTACAATGAGCAGTACTTC.

In this sample, this clonotype turned up a few times. The V gene is TRBV28, the J gene TRBJ2-3; D is ambiguous. Trimming removed 2 bases from V and 4 bases from J, with 10 bases in between. Germline CDR1 reads MDHEN; CDR2 reads SYDVKM. The CDR3 is 14 amino acids. The CDR3 bases are TGTGCCAGCAGTTTACCCAGTCGATCAGATACGCAGTATTTT. This gives the protein CASSLPSRSDTQYF.

There are a few counts of this clonotype. CDR3 DNA sequence: TGTGCCAGTACCCTAGAGAGCTCCTACAATGAGCAGTTCTTC. Protein sequence: CASTLESSYNEQFF. The chain has TRBV19 and TRBJ2-1; D unclear. Trimming cost V 7 bases and J 0 bases, with 10 bases left between them. The V gene's germline CDR1 is LNHDA and CDR2 SQIVND (reference sequence). The CDR3 runs to 14 residues.

This clonotype was recorded once. This sequence joins TRBV18 and TRBJ2-1, with 10 positions matching TRBD2. The DNA end lines up better with TRBJ2-7; the J call may be wrong. CDR3 length: 17 residues. Looked up from germline, CDR1 is KGHSH and CDR2 is LQKENI. DNA of the CDR3: TGTGCCAGCTCACCACCAAAAAAGCGGGAGGGCCAGTTTGAGCAGTACTTC. This encodes CASSPPKKREGQFEQYF.

This clonotype showed up many times. V gene TRBV20-1 combines with J gene TRBJ2-5, with TRBD2 matching 7 bases. Unmatched junction bases numbered 9, after V lost 0 bases and J lost 5 bases. Germline CDR1 and CDR2: DFQATT and SNEGSKA (reference sequence). This CDR3 comprises 15 residues. The CDR3 region has the DNA TGCAGTGCTAGAGACCCAGCGGCGGGAGTGGAGACCCAGTACTTC. Its translation is CSARDPAAGVETQYF.

This chain uses TRBV15 with TRBJ2-3; D is ambiguous. V lost 5 bases, J lost 2 bases, and 8 bases lay in between. Per germline, CDR1 LNHNV and CDR2 YYDKDF (reference sequence). The CDR3 runs to 13 residues. The CDR3: CATSFYSTDTQYF. CDR3 nucleotides: TGTGCCACCAGCTTTTACTCCACAGATACGCAGTATTTT.

This chain connects TRBV20-1 to TRBJ2-1, with 7 bases aligning to TRBD2. The CDR3 sequence is 14 residues long. Germline trimming cut 4 bases from V and 10 bases from J; bases unmatched to any gene: 13. Germline V gene data show CDR1 as DFQATT and CDR2 as SNEGSKA (reference sequence). The CDR3 region is CSAINGGSIGEQFF. The CDR3 DNA follows: TGCAGTGCTATTAACGGGGGGTCAATCGGGGAGCAGTTCTTC.

The rearrangement joins TRBV9 to TRBJ2-7; 12 nucleotides align to TRBD2. Germline lookup yields CDR1 SGDLS and CDR2 YYNGEE. The CDR3 is 15 residues long. V trimming: 3 bases; J trimming: 2 bases; junction bases outside the gene matches: 3. Here the CDR3 reads CASSDGLAGPYEQYF. The CDR3 bases are TGTGCCAGCAGCGACGGACTAGCGGGGCCCTACGAGCAGTACTTC. Full variable domain (remainder filled in from reference TRBV9 and TRBJ2-7): DSGVTQTPKHLITATGQRVTLRCSPRSGDLSVYWYQQSLDQGLQFLIQYYNGEERAKGNILERFSAQQFPDLHSELNLSSLELGDSALYFCASSDGLAGPYEQYFGPGTRLTVT.

As to this clonotype: A much larger clone differs from this one at a single base, so this may be a read error. The chain carries TRBV20-1 and TRBJ2-7; tentatively, D is TRBD2 (6 bases). CDR1 DFQATT and CDR2 SNEGSKA come from the germline V gene (reference sequence). The CDR3 consists of 14 residues. V lost 1 base and J 7 bases, leaving 17 bases between the germline ends. The CDR3 DNA follows: TGCAGTGCTAGAGGTGGGTCCTGGGGGGATGAGCAGTACTTC. It yields the protein CSARGGSWGDEQYF.

This clonotype has only a few counts. This CDR3 reads CASTWGSSSYEQYF. CDR3 in DNA: TGCGCCAGCACCTGGGGATCCAGCTCCTACGAGCAGTACTTC. This sequence joins TRBV5-1 and TRBJ2-7, with D hard to call. The V gene lost 6 bases and the J gene lost 0 bases, with 13 bases spanning the gap. The CDR3 runs to 14 residues. Germline CDR1 and CDR2: SGHRS and YFSETQ.

The chain links TRBV7-7 to TRBJ1-2; tentative D call: TRBD1 (5 bases). The CDR3 consists of 16 residues. Germline V gives CDR1 SSHAT, CDR2 FNYEAQ (reference sequence). The ends were cut back, 3 bases at V and 0 bases at J, with 14 bases in the middle. This CDR3 reads CASSFSWDGSNYGYTF. CDR3 DNA: TGTGCCAGCAGCTTCTCCTGGGACGGATCTAACTATGGCTACACCTTC.

In this sample, this clonotype turned up a few times. The V gene is TRBV20-1, the J gene TRBJ2-5; D unclear. Germline CDR1 and CDR2: DFQATT and SNEGSKA (reference sequence). The CDR3 runs to 12 residues. The ends were cut back, 2 bases at V and 2 bases at J, with 6 bases in the middle. Here the CDR3 DNA reads TGCAGTGCTAGATACTCACAAGAGACCCAGTACTTC. Residues: CSARYSQETQYF.

The chain has TRBV2 and TRBJ2-1; TRBD2 agrees at 11 bases. The CDR3 runs 14 residues. CDR1 SNHLY and CDR2 FYNNEI come from the germline V gene. V was clipped by 4 bases and J by 10 bases; unmatched bases: 6. CDR3 amino acids: CASSGSGGANEQFF. CDR3 coding DNA: TGTGCCAGCAGTGGTAGCGGGGGGGCCAACGAGCAGTTCTTC.

There are a few counts of this clonotype. The chain uses TRBV12-3 or TRBV12-4 and TRBJ1-2, with no clear D. V was trimmed by 4 bases and J by 8 bases, leaving 11 bases between them. The CDR3 is made up of 12 amino acids. The CDR3: CASSSGMGGYTF. In nucleotides, the CDR3 is TGTGCCAGCAGTTCCGGGATGGGGGGCTACACCTTC.